This T cell receptor beta chain was obtained from a study of blood T cell repertoires in COVID-19. As for the study in general: Whether acute or convalescent, the COVID-19 samples came from the United States, Italy and Spain. Sample material is recorded as cDNA or gDNA derived from T cells, B-cell-depleted T cells, or PBMCs.

Source study methods: By means of reference gene primer amplification, nucleated cell counts were estimated. Profiled with immunoSEQ multiplex PCR; TCRdb holds only in-frame clones, not every one. V and J calls plus clone size are reproduced from that table; the DNA served to infer D and trimming. Among approximately 100,000 clones, roughly 81% were seen once, and the ten largest hold 2.1%. Sequences were obtained from peripheral blood. The receptor was derived from a human donor in a cohort sampled during active COVID-19.

In DNA form, the CDR3 reads TGTGCCAGCAGCCAAGCTATGACAGGGAGAGTCGGGGAGCTGTTTTTT. Protein: CASSQAMTGRVGELFF. The chain couples TRBV3-1 (or the pseudogene TRBV3-2) to TRBJ2-2; 7 bases are shared with TRBD1. In germline, CDR1 is LGHDT, CDR2 YNNKEL (reference sequence). The junction had 9 bases not matched to a gene; V was cut back by 1 base and J by 7 bases. This CDR3 comprises 16 residues.